The rows below give T cell receptor beta chains drawn from one sample of a study of blood T cell repertoires in COVID-19. Some clones are missing from TCRdb's copy, which holds only in-frame ones; the method was immunoSEQ multiplex PCR. The sample includes about 80,000 clones, around 85% of them seen just once. The sample comprised peripheral blood. The receptor set was obtained from a woman of 80 years or more with active or convalescent COVID-19. The CDR3 runs from the conserved cysteine through the conserved F or W. Fields, in order: clone size, J gene, V gene, D gene, CDR3 protein. D genes are given only for firm matches. For some rows the clone size is stated as once, few or many, or as a class when expanded; others skip it.

NA | TRBJ2-1 | TRBV10-2 | TRBD2 | CASRSLAGVPYNEQFF
NA | TRBJ2-7 | TRBV30 | NA | CAWSAAKAQYF
NA | TRBJ2-5 | TRBV25-1 | TRBD1 | CASSEWTGRETQYF
NA | TRBJ1-5 | TRBV19 | TRBD1 | CASSAQDRGGNQPQHF
NA | TRBJ1-6 | TRBV2 | TRBD1 | CASSGTAYNSPLHF
NA | TRBJ2-4 | TRBV6-5 | NA | CASSYSPGALGNIQYF
NA | TRBJ2-7 | TRBV7-8 | TRBD1 | CASSFKPGTGYYEQYF
NA | TRBJ2-4 | TRBV25-1 | TRBD1 | CASSGATGKNIQYF
NA | TRBJ2-3 | TRBV7-2 | TRBD2 | CASSPFRSGGAGQYF
NA | TRBJ1-5 | TRBV4-1 | TRBD1 | CASSQERTGQQPQHF
NA | TRBJ1-3 | TRBV28 | TRBD1 | CASRKGAGGTPGNTIYF
few | TRBJ2-7 | TRBV4-3 | NA | CASSQGTGGSYEQYF
NA | TRBJ1-1 | TRBV10-3 | NA | CAISESTVNTEAFF
NA | TRBJ1-1 | TRBV7-2 | NA | CASSLARRSAEAFF
few | TRBJ2-3 | TRBV27 | TRBD2 | CASSFTTSGVLDTQYF
NA | TRBJ1-5 | TRBV7-2 | TRBD1 | CASSPGQGGYSNQPQHF
NA | TRBJ2-1 | TRBV11-2 | TRBD2 | CASSLGLAGVGEQFF
NA | TRBJ1-1 | TRBV7-9 | NA | CASSLQAGNTEAFF
NA | TRBJ1-1 | TRBV3-1/TRBV3-2 | TRBD1 | CASSHVQGAAEAFF
once | TRBJ2-1 | TRBV30 | TRBD2 | CAFELAGAYNEQFF
NA | TRBJ1-1 | TRBV7-9 | NA | CASSLSQGSTEAFF
NA | TRBJ2-3 | TRBV6-5 | TRBD1 | CASSSGTGEGNTQYF
once | TRBJ2-1 | TRBV7-2 | NA | CASSSQRGGYNEQFF
NA | TRBJ1-6 | TRBV3-1/TRBV3-2 | NA | CASSQVMGSSYNSPLHF
NA | TRBJ2-7 | TRBV30 | NA | CAWRRSPGSYEQYF
NA | TRBJ1-3 | TRBV9 | NA | CASSVTPSQGLSGNTIYF
NA | TRBJ2-7 | TRBV5-1 | TRBD1 | CASASGTGGVLQYF
NA | TRBJ2-3 | TRBV5-1 | TRBD2 | CASSPGLAGPKTDTQYF